This T cell receptor (beta chain) was retrieved from a study of OX40 agonist ivuxolimab in advanced cancers. Study-wide context: Ivuxolimab was an agonistic, fully human IgG2 monoclonal antibody directed against OX40 (CD134), a costimulatory receptor. Intravenous ivuxolimab was administered to patients every 2 weeks at six dose levels: 0.01, 0.1, 0.3, 1.5, 3 and 10 mg/kg. Of the 50 to 55 patients in dose escalation, some 20 had hepatocellular carcinoma, approximately 15 had melanoma, 9 had renal cell carcinoma and 9 had head and neck cancer. The dose-escalation cohort was almost 85% male with a mean age of roughly 62 years, ranging from roughly 20 to 80. Prior anti-PD-1, anti-PD-L1 or anti-CTLA-4 therapy was permitted, and approximately 39% of dose-escalation patients had received checkpoint inhibitors. Partial responses occurred in three dose-escalation patients, of whom one had hepatocellular carcinoma and two had cutaneous melanoma. Peripheral TCRbeta sequencing was intended to test whether TCR sequence diversity was altered and clonal T-cell expansion was caused by ivuxolimab. The paper describes the monotherapy dose-escalation part (N = 52 patients) of the phase I trial of ivuxolimab.

The trial excluded patients who had a history of autoimmune disease or who were on systemic immunosuppression. Peripheral blood for TCR sequencing was collected from all dose cohorts at baseline, on cycle 4 day 1, and on cycle 7 day 1. The samples were drawn from a first-in-human, open-label, multicenter phase I dose-escalation trial of ivuxolimab. Adults with locally advanced or metastatic melanoma, renal cell, hepatocellular, or head and neck squamous cell carcinoma were enrolled in the trial. Before TCR sequencing, CD4+ T cells and CD8+ T cells were sorted from peripheral blood as separate populations. The germline V gene provides CDR1 MNHNS and CDR2 SASEGT. Counted from cysteine to phenylalanine, this CDR3 has 12 amino acids. Of the read, only the CDR3 DNA is kept; its 36 bases are in frame from base 1. V drops 3 bases and J drops 7 bases, leaving 9 bases in between. Genomic DNA was isolated from the sorted cells so that the TCRbeta CDR3 region could be sequenced. The immunoSEQ Assay was used for sequencing of TCRbeta CDR3 regions. TCRdb stores this immuneACCESS table with in-frame sequences only. Part of the clones is absent; in the studies checked, under half of the shortfall reflects unresolved V genes, and no reason is known for the rest. The sample table lists 83,000 or so clones, around 85% of them with a count of one. The ten top clones hold 1.9% of the sample.

Points on this clone: The antigen this receptor binds is unknown. There are no base qualities to consult, and no much larger clone falls within one base.

Overall study results and their limits: The antigen specificity of the peripheral T cells that underwent clonal expansion was not determined. After ivuxolimab, CD8+ T cells had more expanded clones than CD4+ T cells on average. At doses from 0.1 to 3.0 mg/kg, clonal expansion was seen in both CD4+ and CD8+ blood T cells between baseline and week 6. Low levels of normalized T-cell clonal expansion were also shown by some nonresponding patients. Partial responders in the 0.1-3.0 mg/kg groups had among the lowest normalized peripheral clonal expansion, especially among CD8+ T cells.

The receptor comes from an adult with an advanced solid tumor such as melanoma, head and neck, liver or kidney cancer. Sequences were derived from CD4+ or CD8+ T cells sorted from blood, sampled in a trial of the OX40 agonist ivuxolimab. The chain is assembled from TRBV6-1 and TRBJ1-2; the D gene is unclear. For the CDR3, the sequence is CASSDRWAGYTF. The sequence in DNA is TGTGCCAGCAGTGACAGGTGGGCTGGCTACACCTTC.